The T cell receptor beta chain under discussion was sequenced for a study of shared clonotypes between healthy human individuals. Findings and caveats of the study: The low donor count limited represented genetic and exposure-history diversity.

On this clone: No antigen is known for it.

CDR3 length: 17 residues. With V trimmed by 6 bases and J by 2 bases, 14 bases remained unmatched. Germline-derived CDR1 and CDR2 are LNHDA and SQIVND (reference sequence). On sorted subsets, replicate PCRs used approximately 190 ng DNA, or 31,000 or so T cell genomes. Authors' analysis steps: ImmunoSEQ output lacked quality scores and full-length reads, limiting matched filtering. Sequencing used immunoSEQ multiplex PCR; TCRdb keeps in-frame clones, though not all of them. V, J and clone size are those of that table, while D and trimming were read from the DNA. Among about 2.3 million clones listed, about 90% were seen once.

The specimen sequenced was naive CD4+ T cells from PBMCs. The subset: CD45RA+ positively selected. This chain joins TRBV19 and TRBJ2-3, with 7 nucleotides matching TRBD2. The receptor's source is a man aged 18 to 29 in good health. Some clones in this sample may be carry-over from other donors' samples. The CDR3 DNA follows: TGTGCCAGTAGAGACCGCCCTGGGGGGGGAGTCACAGATACGCAGTATTTT. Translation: CASRDRPGGGVTDTQYF.